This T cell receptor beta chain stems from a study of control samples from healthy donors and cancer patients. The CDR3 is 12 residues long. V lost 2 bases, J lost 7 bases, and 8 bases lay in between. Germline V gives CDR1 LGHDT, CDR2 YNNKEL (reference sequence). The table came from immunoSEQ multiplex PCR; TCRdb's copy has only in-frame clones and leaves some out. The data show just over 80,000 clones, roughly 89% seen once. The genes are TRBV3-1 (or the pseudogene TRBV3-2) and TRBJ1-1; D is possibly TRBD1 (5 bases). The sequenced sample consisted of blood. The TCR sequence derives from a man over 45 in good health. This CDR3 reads CASSQLDSEAFF. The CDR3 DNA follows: TGTGCCAGCAGCCAACTCGACAGTGAAGCTTTCTTT.